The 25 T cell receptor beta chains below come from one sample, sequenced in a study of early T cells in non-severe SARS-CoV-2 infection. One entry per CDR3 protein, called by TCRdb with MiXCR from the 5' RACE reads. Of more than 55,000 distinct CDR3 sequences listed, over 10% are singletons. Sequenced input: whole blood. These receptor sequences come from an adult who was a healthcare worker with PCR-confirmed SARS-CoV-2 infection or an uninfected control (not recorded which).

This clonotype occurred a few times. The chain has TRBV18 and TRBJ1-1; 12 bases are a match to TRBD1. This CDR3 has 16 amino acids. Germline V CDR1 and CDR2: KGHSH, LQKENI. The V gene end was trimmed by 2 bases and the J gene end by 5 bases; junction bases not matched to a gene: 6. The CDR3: CASSPGTGGGKTEAFF. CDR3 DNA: TGTGCCAGCTCACCAGGGACAGGGGGCGGGAAGACTGAAGCTTTCTTT.

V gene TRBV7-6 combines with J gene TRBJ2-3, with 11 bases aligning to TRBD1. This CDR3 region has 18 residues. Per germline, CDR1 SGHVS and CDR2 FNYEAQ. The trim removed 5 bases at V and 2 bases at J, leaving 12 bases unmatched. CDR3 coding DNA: TGTGCCAGCAGCGCCGGGACAGGGGGTACCCCAAACACAGATACGCAGTATTTT. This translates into CASSAGTGGTPNTDTQYF.

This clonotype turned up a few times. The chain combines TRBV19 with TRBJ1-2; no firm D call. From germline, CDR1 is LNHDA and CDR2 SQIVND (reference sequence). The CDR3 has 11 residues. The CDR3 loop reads CALKENYGYTF. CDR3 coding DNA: TGTGCTCTAAAGGAAAACTATGGCTACACCTTC.

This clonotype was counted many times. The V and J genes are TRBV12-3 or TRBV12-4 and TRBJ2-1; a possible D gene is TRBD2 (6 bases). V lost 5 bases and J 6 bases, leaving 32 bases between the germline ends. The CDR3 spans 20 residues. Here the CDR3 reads CASSLTTRRVYNLGGNEQFF. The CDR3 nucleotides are TGTGCCAGCAGTCTTACGACCCGGAGGGTCTACAATTTGGGGGGCAATGAGCAGTTCTTC.

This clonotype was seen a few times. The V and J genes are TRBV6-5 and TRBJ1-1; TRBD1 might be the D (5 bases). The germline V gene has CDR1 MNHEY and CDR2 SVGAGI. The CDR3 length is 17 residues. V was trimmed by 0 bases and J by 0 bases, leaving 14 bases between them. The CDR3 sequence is CASSYSSRVDMNTEAFF. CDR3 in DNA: TGTGCCAGCAGTTACTCATCCAGGGTGGATATGAACACTGAAGCTTTCTTT.

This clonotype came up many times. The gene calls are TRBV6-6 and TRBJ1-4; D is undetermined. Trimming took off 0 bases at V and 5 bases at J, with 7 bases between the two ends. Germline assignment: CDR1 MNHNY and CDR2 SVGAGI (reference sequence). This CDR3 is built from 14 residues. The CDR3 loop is CASSYSRRNEKLFF. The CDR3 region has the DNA TGTGCCAGCAGTTACTCGAGGCGGAATGAAAAACTGTTTTTT.

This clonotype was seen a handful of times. The CDR3 bases are TGTGCCAGCAGCCGGTCTCTGGGAAATTCACCCCTCCACTTT. This encodes CASSRSLGNSPLHF. V usage is TRBV12-3 or TRBV12-4 and J usage is TRBJ1-6, with no clear D. The CDR3 consists of 14 residues. Trimming shortened V by 6 bases and J by 7 bases, and 13 bases separated the two germline ends.

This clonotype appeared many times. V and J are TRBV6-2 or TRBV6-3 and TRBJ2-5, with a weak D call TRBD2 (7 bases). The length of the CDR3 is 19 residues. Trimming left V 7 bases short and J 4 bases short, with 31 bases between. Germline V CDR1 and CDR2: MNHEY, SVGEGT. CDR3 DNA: TGTGCCAGCACCGCCTTAGGGCGGGGGCCCGAGAATTTCCCAGAGACCCAGTACTTC. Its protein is CASTALGRGPENFPETQYF.

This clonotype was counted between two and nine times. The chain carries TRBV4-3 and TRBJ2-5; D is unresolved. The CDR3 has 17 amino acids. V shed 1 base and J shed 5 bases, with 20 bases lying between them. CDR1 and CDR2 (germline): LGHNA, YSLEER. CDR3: CASSQGSRPDSGETQYF. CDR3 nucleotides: TGCGCCAGCAGCCAAGGGAGCAGGCCGGATAGTGGCGAGACCCAGTACTTC.

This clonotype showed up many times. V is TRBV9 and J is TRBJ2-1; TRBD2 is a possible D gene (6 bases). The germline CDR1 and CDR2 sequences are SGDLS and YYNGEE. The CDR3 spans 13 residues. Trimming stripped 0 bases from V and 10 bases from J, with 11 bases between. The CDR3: CASSVVTEGEQFF. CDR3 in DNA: TGTGCCAGCAGCGTAGTAACGGAGGGGGAGCAGTTCTTC.

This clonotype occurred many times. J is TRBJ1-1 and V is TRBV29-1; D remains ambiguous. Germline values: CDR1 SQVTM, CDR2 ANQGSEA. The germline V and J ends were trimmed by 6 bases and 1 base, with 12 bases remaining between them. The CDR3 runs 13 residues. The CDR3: CSVRPGENTEAFF. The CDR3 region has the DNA TGCAGCGTCCGCCCCGGGGAGAACACTGAAGCTTTCTTT.

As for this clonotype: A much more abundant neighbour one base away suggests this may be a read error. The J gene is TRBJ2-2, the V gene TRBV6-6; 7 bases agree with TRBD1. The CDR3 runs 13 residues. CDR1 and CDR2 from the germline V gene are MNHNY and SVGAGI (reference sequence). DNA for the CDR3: TGTGCCAGCAGTGAACAGGGGACCGGGGAGCTGTCTTTT. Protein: CASSEQGTGELSF.

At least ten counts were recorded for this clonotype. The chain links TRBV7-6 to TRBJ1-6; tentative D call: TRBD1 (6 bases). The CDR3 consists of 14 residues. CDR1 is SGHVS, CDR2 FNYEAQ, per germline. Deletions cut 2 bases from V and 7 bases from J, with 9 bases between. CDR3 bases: TGTGCCAGCAGCTTAAAGGGGGGAAATTCACCCCTCCACTTT. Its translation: CASSLKGGNSPLHF.

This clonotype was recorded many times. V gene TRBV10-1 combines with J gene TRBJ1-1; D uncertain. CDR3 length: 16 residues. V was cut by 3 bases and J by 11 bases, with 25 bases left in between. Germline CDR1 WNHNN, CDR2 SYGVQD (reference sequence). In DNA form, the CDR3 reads TGCGCCAGCAGTGACAGACCCGTCTCTTACCCGGCGGGGGCTTTCTTT. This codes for CASSDRPVSYPAGAFF.

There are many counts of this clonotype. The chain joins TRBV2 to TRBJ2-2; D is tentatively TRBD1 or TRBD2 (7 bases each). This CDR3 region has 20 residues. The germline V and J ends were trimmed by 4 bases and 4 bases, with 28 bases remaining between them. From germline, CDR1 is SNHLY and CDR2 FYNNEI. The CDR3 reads CASSGPGQRGGDTVTGELFF. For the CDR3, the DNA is TGTGCCAGCAGTGGGCCGGGACAGAGGGGAGGGGATACTGTCACCGGGGAGCTGTTTTTT.

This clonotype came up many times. The CDR3 here is CASSPTGNQETQYF. For the CDR3, the DNA is TGTGCCAGCAGCCCCACGGGCAACCAAGAGACCCAGTACTTC. The J gene is TRBJ2-5, the V gene TRBV7-8; D ambiguous. Germline-derived CDR1 and CDR2 are SGHVS and FQNEAQ. The CDR3 covers 14 residues. V dropped 5 bases and J dropped 0 bases, with 10 bases sitting between them.

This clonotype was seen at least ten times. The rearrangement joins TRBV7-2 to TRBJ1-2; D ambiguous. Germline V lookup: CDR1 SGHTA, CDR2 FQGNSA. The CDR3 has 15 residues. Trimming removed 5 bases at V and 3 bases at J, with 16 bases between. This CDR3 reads CASSPLPGLDYGYTF. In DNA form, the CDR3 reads TGTGCCAGCAGCCCACTGCCGGGGTTGGACTATGGCTACACCTTC. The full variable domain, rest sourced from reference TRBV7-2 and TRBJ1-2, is GAGVSQSPSNKVTEKGKDVELRCDPISGHTALYWYRQSLGQGLEFLIYFQGNSAPDKSGLPSDRFSAERTGGSVSTLTIQRTQQEDSAVYLCASSPLPGLDYGYTFGSGTRLTVV.

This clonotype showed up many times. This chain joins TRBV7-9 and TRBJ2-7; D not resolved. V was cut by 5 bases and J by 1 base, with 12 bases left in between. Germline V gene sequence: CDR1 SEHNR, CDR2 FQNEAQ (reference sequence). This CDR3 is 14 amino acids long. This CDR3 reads CASSHPLRSYEQYF. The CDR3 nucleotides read TGTGCCAGCAGCCACCCCCTCCGGTCCTACGAGCAGTACTTC.

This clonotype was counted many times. The CDR3 DNA reads as TGCAGCGTTGAAGGGGGACTAGCGGGGTCGCTGGGGAATGAGCAGTTCTTC. Protein sequence: CSVEGGLAGSLGNEQFF. The chain recombines TRBV29-1 with TRBJ2-1, with TRBD2 identical over 13 bases. The CDR3 loop spans 17 amino acids. The V segment lost 1 base and the J segment 7 bases; nucleotides outside the gene matches: 10. Germline V gives CDR1 SQVTM, CDR2 ANQGSEA.

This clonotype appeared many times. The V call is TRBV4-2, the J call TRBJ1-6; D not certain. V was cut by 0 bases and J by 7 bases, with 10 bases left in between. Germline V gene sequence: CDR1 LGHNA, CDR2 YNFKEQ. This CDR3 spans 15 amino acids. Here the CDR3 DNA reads TGTGCCAGCAGCCAAGATCCTGGGAACAATTCACCCCTCCACTTT. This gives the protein CASSQDPGNNSPLHF.

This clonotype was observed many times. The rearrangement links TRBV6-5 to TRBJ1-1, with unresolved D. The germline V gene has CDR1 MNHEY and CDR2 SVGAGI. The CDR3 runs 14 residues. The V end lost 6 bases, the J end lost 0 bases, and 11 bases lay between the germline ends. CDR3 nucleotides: TGTGCCAGCAGCCCGGATATTCTGAACACTGAAGCTTTCTTT. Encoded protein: CASSPDILNTEAFF.

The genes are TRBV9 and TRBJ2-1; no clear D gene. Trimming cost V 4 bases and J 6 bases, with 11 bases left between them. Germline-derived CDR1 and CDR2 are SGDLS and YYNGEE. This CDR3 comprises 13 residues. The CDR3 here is CASSPMTLNEQFF. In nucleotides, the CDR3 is TGTGCCAGCAGCCCTATGACCCTCAATGAGCAGTTCTTC.

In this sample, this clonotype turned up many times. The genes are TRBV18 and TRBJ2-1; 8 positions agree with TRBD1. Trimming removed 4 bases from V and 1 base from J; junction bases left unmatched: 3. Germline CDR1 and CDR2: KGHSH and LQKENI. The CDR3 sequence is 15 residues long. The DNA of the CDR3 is TGTGCCAGCTCACGAGACAGGGGATCCTACAATGAGCAGTTCTTC. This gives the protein CASSRDRGSYNEQFF.

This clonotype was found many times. CDR3 in DNA: TGTGCCAGCAGCCCCCCCAGGAGGCGCGAGACCCAGTACTTC. Translating gives CASSPPRRRETQYF. J is TRBJ2-5 and V is TRBV7-9; tentative D call: TRBD2 (5 bases). Germline V gene data show CDR1 as SEHNR and CDR2 as FQNEAQ (reference sequence). The CDR3 consists of 14 residues. V shed 5 bases and J shed 5 bases, with 15 bases lying between them.

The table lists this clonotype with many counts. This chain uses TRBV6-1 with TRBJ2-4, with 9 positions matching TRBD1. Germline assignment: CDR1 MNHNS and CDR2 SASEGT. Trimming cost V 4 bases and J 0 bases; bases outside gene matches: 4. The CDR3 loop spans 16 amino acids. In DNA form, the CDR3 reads TGTGCCAGCAGTGGCTACAGGGGGCAAGCCAAAAACATTCAGTACTTC. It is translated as CASSGYRGQAKNIQYF.